Listed below are T cell receptor beta chains from one sample, sequenced in a study of cytotoxic CD8 clonotypes in ibrutinib-treated CLL. TCRdb's table, derived via immunoSEQ multiplex PCR, lists solely in-frame clones and lacks some. Among tens of thousands of clones listed, around 73% were seen once. The material was PBMCs, obtained before ibrutinib treatment. The source is a human donor with chronic lymphocytic leukemia. Both conserved end residues are part of each CDR3.

V: TRBV19; J: TRBJ1-5; CDR3: CASSILGQINQPQHF
V: TRBV19; J: TRBJ1-5; CDR3: CAIGRGGQPQHF
V: TRBV6-5; J: TRBJ1-5; CDR3: CASSTEGSQPQHF
V: TRBV21-1; J: TRBJ2-7; CDR3: CASSSGRTGGTYEQYF
V: TRBV5-4; J: TRBJ2-3; CDR3: CASSLAGGDTQYF
V: TRBV6-6; J: TRBJ2-7; CDR3: CASSAAGGSSYEQYF
V: TRBV29-1; J: TRBJ2-7; CDR3: CSVGKGGYEQYF
V: TRBV6-5; J: TRBJ1-3; CDR3: CASTPPGGWDTIYF
V: TRBV30; J: TRBJ2-1; CDR3: CAWSPHRNEQFF
V: TRBV28; J: TRBJ1-1; CDR3: CASRLILANTEAFF
V: TRBV15; J: TRBJ2-3; CDR3: CATSRDSGGPTDTQYF
V: TRBV10-1; J: TRBJ2-3; CDR3: CASSLTSGRPDTQYF
V: TRBV5-1; J: TRBJ2-7; CDR3: CASSLGGTATYEQYF
V: TRBV6-1; J: TRBJ1-6; CDR3: CASSEAPGHNSPLHF
V: TRBV6-9; J: TRBJ2-3; CDR3: CASSSWDRELDTQYF
V: TRBV28; J: TRBJ1-4; CDR3: CASSKGGSVGEKLFF
V: TRBV5-1; J: TRBJ1-1; CDR3: CASSLNLGTTEAFF
V: TRBV10-3; J: TRBJ2-7; CDR3: CAISDVQGNYEQYF
V: TRBV28; J: TRBJ2-1; CDR3: CASSPYRQASYNEQFF
V: TRBV16; J: TRBJ2-1; CDR3: CASSQYVGSRHEQFF
V: TRBV6-4; J: TRBJ2-7; CDR3: CASSDQRDIRYEQYF
V: TRBV6-6; J: TRBJ1-3; CDR3: CASSPGQGKGNTIYF
V: TRBV7-9; J: TRBJ1-2; CDR3: CASSSRQEGDYGYTF
V: TRBV28; J: TRBJ2-7; CDR3: CASSSPGQYYEQYF
V: TRBV5-4; J: TRBJ1-1; CDR3: CASSRTVNTEAFF
V: TRBV9; J: TRBJ2-1; CDR3: CASSPIPYNEQFF
V: TRBV5-4; J: TRBJ2-7; CDR3: CASSSPGGSDEQYF
V: TRBV5-8; J: TRBJ2-7; CDR3: CASSLRQGNYEQYF
V: TRBV5-6; J: TRBJ2-1; CDR3: CASSLAGGKGQFF
V: TRBV7-2; J: TRBJ2-7; CDR3: CASSRRGGGSTYEQYF
V: TRBV18; J: TRBJ2-7; CDR3: CASSPWTEESYEQYF
V: TRBV6-5; J: TRBJ1-1; CDR3: CASSYSQGIAEAFF
V: TRBV27; J: TRBJ1-1; CDR3: CASSLGGFTEAFF
V: TRBV19; J: TRBJ1-1; CDR3: CASSDVQGIEAFF
V: TRBV7-2; J: TRBJ1-4; CDR3: CASSFVVGQANEKLFF
V: TRBV25-1; J: TRBJ1-2; CDR3: CASSGLDSNYGYTF
V: TRBV7-9; J: TRBJ2-7; CDR3: CASSRTDYEQYF
V: TRBV27; J: TRBJ1-3; CDR3: CASSSLQGGSGNTIYF
V: TRBV30; J: TRBJ1-3; CDR3: CASSPRTRGNTIYF
V: TRBV7-8; J: TRBJ2-7; CDR3: CASSHRGRNEQYF
V: TRBV19; J: TRBJ1-3; CDR3: CASREGYGNTIYF
V: TRBV15; J: TRBJ2-1; CDR3: CATSARLAGEQFF
V: TRBV6-4; J: TRBJ1-1; CDR3: CASSDSTKGTEAFF
V: TRBV20-1; J: TRBJ2-1; CDR3: CSARIYNEQFF
V: TRBV13; J: TRBJ2-2; CDR3: CASSFSGATGELFF
V: TRBV7-2; J: TRBJ1-5; CDR3: CASSLGTVEPQHF
V: TRBV10-2; J: TRBJ2-3; CDR3: CASSVGQTDTQYF
V: TRBV11-2; J: TRBJ1-2; CDR3: CASRQGTGYGYTF
V: TRBV5-4; J: TRBJ1-4; CDR3: CASSSWGWNEKLFF
V: TRBV12-5; J: TRBJ1-3; CDR3: CASGPGVGNTIYF
V: TRBV7-9; J: TRBJ2-7; CDR3: CASSVGLVYNEQYF
V: TRBV9; J: TRBJ2-7; CDR3: CASSGNSGRDYEQYF
V: TRBV27; J: TRBJ1-5; CDR3: CASSLSSGRNQPQHF
V: TRBV5-1; J: TRBJ2-6; CDR3: CASSYGSKSSGANVLTF